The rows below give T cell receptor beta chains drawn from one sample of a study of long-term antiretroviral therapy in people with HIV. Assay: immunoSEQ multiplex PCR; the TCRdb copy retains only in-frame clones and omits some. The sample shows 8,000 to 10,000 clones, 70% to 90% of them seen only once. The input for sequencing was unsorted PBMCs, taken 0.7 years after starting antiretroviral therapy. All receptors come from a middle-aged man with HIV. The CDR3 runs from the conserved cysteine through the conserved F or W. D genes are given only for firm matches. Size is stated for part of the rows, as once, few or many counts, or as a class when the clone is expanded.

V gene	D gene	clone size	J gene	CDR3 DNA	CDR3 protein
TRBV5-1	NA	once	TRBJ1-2	TGCGCCAGCAGCTTCCAGGGAGACTATGGCTACACCTTC	CASSFQGDYGYTF
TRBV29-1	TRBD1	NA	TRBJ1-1	TGCAGCGTTGCCGGGACAGCAATGAACACTGAAGCTTTCTTT	CSVAGTAMNTEAFF
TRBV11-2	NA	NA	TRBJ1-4	TGTGCCAGCAGCTTCAGCGGATATAATGAAAAACTGTTTTTT	CASSFSGYNEKLFF
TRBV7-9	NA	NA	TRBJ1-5	TGTGCCAGCAGCTTAGCGTGGGGGAATCAGCCCCAGCATTTT	CASSLAWGNQPQHF
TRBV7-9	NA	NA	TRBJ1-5	TGTGCCAGCGGGCTTTCCCTCCAGGGTCAGCCCCAGCATTTT	CASGLSLQGQPQHF
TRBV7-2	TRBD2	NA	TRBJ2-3	TGTGCCAGCAGGACCCAGCGGGGTAGCACAGATACGCAGTATTTT	CASRTQRGSTDTQYF
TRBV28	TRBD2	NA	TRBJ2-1	TGTGCCAGCAGTTTACCCACTAGCGGGCCCTACAATGAGCAGTTCTTC	CASSLPTSGPYNEQFF
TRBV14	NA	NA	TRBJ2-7	TGTGCCAGCAGCCAAGGTCGCCGCTCCTACGAGCAGTACTTC	CASSQGRRSYEQYF
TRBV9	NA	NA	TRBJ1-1	TGTGCCAGCAGCGTAGACGTGCACACTGAAGCTTTCTTT	CASSVDVHTEAFF
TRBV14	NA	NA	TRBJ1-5	TGTGCCAGCAGCCAATGGGTAAATCAGCCCCAGCATTTT	CASSQWVNQPQHF
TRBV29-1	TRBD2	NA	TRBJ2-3	TGCAGCGTTTCTGGGGGAGGGAGCACAGATACGCAGTATTTT	CSVSGGGSTDTQYF
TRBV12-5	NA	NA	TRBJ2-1	TGTGCTAGTGGTTTGGACCAGCTAGTTCGCAATGAGCAGTTCTTC	CASGLDQLVRNEQFF
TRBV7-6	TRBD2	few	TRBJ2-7	TGTGCCAGCAGCTTTTCTGGGGGGGACTCCTACGAGCAGTACTTC	CASSFSGGDSYEQYF
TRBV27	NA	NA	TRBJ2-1	TGTGCCAGCAGTTTCCCCAGGGGAAGGTACAATGAGCAGTTCTTC	CASSFPRGRYNEQFF
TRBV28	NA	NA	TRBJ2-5	TGTGCCAGCAGTTTACTAGAAGACCAAGAGACCCAGTACTTC	CASSLLEDQETQYF
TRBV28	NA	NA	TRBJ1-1	TGTGCCAGCAGTTCCCTGACGGGCGCGGGGGCTTTCTTT	CASSSLTGAGAFF
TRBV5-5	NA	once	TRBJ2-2	TGTGCCAGCAGCTTGCGGTTGGGGGAGATTGCCGGGGAGCTGTTTTTT	CASSLRLGEIAGELFF
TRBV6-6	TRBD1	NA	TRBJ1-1	TGTGCCAGCAGTTGGTTTACGACAGGGAGGGGTGCTGAAGCTTTCTTT	CASSWFTTGRGAEAFF
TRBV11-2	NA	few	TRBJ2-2	TGTGCCAGCAGCTTAGTCGGGGGAACCGGGGAGCTGTTTTTT	CASSLVGGTGELFF
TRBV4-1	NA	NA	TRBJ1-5	TGCGCCAGCAGCCAAGAGGCACAGGGAGGACAGCCCCAGCATTTT	CASSQEAQGGQPQHF
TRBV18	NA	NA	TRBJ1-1	TGTGCCAGCTCACCGACTTTGGACAGTGAAGCTTTCTTT	CASSPTLDSEAFF
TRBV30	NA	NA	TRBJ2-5	TGTGCCTGGAGTAAGGGTCTATCGGGAGCTGGGGAGACCCAGTACTTC	CAWSKGLSGAGETQYF
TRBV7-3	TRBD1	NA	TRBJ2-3	TGTGCCAGCAGCCCGACGAGACAGGGTCCCACAGATACGCAGTATTTT	CASSPTRQGPTDTQYF
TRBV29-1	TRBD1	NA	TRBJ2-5	TGCAGCGCCCCAACCGGGACAGGCTCCTACCAAGAGACCCAGTACTTC	CSAPTGTGSYQETQYF
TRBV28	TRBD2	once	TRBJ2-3	TGTGCCAGCAGTTCCTTGGGGGGAGGGCCTACAGATACGCAGTATTTT	CASSSLGGGPTDTQYF
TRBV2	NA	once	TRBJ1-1	TGTGCCAGCAGTGGTCGGGGACAAGGGTACACTGAAGCTTTCTTT	CASSGRGQGYTEAFF
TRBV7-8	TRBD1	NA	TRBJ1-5	TGTGCCAGCAGCCCAGGGGGGATTCAGCCCCAGCATTTT	CASSPGGIQPQHF
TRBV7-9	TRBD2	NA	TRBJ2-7	TGTGCCAGCAGCCCCCTAGATGTTAGCGGGAGGGGTGAGCAGTACTTC	CASSPLDVSGRGEQYF
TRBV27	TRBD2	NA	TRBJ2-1	TGTGCCAGCAGTTCGACTAGCGAAAATGAGCAGTTCTTC	CASSSTSENEQFF
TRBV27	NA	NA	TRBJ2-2	TGTGCCAGCCGTCTAGGGGGGGAGCTGTTTTTT	CASRLGGELFF
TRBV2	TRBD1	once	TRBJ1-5	TGTGCCAGCAGCGGTCCCGGGACAGGTCGCAATCAGCCCCAGCATTTT	CASSGPGTGRNQPQHF